Included here is one TCR beta chain sequence, with context. Its antigen is not identified. V shed 7 bases, J shed 6 bases, and the junction held 7 bases outside the gene matches. CDR3 length: 13 amino acids. The germline CDR1 and CDR2 sequences are MDHEN and SYDVKM. This entry comes from a study of cytomegalovirus exposure and HLA in healthy donors. Study-level background: Of the donors genotyped, 398 in all, 75% to 90% fell in the Caucasian-associated ancestry cluster.

The PCR employed 60 Vbeta primers together with 13 Jbeta primers. Method: immunoSEQ multiplex PCR; TCRdb's copy keeps in-frame clones and lacks some. The sample comprises under 150,000 clones, 81% of which are singletons, and 3% to 5% rests with the top ten. Study-wide results and caveats: For most TCR beta V segments, an earlier analysis put the productive rate at about 90% or about 30% of the time. Later work found most CMV-associated TCR beta chains apparently HLA-restricted.

The source of this sequence is a woman in her 30s in good health and CMV-seronegative. Specimen: PBMCs. The chain links TRBV28 to TRBJ2-7, with 9 bases aligning to TRBD1. The DNA for the CDR3 is TGTGCCAGCATACCGGGACAGGGTCTCGAGCAGTACTTC. It codes for CASIPGQGLEQYF.